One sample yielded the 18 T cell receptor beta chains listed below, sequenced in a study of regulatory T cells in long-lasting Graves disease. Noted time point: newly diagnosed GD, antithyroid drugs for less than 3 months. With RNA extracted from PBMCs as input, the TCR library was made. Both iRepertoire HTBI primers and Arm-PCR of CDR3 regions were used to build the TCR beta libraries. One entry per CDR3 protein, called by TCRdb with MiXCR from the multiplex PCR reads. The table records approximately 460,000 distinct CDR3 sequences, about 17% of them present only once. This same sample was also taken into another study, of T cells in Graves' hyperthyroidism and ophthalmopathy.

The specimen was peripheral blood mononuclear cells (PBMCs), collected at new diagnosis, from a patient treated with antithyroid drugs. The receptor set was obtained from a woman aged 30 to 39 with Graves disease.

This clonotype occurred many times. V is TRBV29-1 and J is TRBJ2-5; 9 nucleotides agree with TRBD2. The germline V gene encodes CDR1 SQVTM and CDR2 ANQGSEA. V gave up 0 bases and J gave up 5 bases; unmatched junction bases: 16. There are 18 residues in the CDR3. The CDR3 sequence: CSVEDLEEVAGVRETQYF. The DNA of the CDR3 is TGCAGCGTTGAAGATCTAGAGGAGGTAGCGGGAGTTCGGGAGACCCAGTACTTC. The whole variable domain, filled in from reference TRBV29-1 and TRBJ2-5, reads SAVISQKPSRDICQRGTSLTIQCQVDSQVTMMFWYRQQPGQSLTLIATANQGSEATYESGFVIDKFPISRPNLTFSTLTVSNMSPEDSSIYLCSVEDLEEVAGVRETQYFGPGTRLLVL.

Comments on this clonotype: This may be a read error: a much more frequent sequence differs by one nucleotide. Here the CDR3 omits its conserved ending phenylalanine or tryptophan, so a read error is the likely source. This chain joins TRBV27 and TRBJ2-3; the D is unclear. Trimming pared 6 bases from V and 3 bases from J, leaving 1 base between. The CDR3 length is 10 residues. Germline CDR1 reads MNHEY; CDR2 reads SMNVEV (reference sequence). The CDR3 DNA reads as TGTGCCAGCAGGACAGATACGCAGTATTCT. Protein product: CASRTDTQYS.

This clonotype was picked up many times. This CDR3 reads CASSSAGVSSTDTQYF. The CDR3 DNA follows: TGTGCCAGCAGTTCCGCCGGGGTATCTAGCACAGATACGCAGTATTTT. This chain joins TRBV2 and TRBJ2-3, with TRBD2 as a possible D gene (5 bases). This CDR3 spans 16 amino acids. Germline CDR1 and CDR2: SNHLY and FYNNEI. Trimming shortened V by 5 bases and J by 0 bases, and 15 bases separated the two germline ends.

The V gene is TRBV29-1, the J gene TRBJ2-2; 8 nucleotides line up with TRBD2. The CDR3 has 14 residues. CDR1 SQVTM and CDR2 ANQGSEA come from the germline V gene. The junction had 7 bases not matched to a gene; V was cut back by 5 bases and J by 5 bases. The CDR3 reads CSVMSSGRTGELFF. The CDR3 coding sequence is TGCAGCGTTATGAGCAGCGGGAGAACCGGGGAGCTGTTTTTT.

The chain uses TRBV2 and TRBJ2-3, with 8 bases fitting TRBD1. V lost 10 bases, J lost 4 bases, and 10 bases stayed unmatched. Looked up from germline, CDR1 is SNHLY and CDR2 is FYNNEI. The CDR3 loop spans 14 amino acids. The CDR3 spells CATRQGAEADTQYF. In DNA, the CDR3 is TGTGCCACCCGCCAGGGGGCCGAGGCAGATACGCAGTATTTT.

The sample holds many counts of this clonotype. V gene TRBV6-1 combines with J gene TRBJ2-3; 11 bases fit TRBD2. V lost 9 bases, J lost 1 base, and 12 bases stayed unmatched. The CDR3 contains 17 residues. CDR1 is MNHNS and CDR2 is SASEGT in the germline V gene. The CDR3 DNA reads TGTGCCAGTCTACGAATGGGTAGCGGGAGGGGCACAGATACGCAGTATTTT. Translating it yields CASLRMGSGRGTDTQYF.

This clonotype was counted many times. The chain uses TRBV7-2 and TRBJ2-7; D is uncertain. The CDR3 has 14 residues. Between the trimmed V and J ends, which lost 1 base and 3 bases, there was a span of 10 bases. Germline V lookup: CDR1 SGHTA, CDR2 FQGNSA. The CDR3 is CASSLVADIYEQYF. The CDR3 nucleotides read TGTGCCAGCAGCTTAGTAGCAGACATCTACGAGCAGTACTTC.

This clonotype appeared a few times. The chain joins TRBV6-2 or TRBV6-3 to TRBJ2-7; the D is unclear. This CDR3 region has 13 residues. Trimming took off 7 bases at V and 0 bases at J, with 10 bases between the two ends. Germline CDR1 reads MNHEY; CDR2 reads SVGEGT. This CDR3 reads CASTETTSYEQYF. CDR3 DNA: TGTGCCAGCACGGAAACTACCTCCTACGAGCAGTACTTC.

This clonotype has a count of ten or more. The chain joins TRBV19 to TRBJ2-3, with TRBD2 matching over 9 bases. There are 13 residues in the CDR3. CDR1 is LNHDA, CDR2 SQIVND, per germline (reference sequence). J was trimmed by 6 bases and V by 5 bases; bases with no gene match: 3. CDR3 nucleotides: TGTGCCAGTAGTGCTGGACTAGCGGATACGCAGTATTTT. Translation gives CASSAGLADTQYF.

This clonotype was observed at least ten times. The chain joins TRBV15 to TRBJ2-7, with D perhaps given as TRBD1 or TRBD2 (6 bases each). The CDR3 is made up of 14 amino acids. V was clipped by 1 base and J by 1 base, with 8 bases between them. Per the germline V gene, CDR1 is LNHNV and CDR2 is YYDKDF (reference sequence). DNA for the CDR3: TGTGCCACCAGCAGAGCGGGGGCATCCTACGAGCAGTACTTC. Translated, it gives CATSRAGASYEQYF.

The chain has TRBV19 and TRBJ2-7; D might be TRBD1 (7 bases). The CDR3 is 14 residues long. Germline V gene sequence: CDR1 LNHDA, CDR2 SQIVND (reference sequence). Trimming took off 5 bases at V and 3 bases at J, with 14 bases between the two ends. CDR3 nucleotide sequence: TGTGCCAGTAGTGGGGGGACAGAGATCTACGAGCAGTACTTC. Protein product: CASSGGTEIYEQYF.

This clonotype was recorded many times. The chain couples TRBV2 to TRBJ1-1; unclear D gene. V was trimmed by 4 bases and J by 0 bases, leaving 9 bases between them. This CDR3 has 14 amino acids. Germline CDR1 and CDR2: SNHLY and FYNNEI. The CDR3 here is CASSGIRMNTEAFF. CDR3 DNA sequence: TGTGCCAGCAGTGGTATAAGAATGAACACTGAAGCTTTCTTT.

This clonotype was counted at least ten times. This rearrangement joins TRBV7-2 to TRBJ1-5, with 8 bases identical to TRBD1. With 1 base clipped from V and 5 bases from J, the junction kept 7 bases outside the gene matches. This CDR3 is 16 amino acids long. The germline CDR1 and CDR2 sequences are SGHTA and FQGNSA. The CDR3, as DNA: TGTGCCAGCAGCTTAGGTTCGGGACAGGAAGATCAGCCCCAGCATTTT. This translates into CASSLGSGQEDQPQHF.

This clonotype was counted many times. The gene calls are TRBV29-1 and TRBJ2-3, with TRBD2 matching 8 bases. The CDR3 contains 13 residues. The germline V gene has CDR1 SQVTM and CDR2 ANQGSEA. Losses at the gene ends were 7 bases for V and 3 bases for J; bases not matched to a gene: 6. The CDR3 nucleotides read TGCAGCGCCCGGGAGGGTGTAACAGATACGCAGTATTTT. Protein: CSAREGVTDTQYF.

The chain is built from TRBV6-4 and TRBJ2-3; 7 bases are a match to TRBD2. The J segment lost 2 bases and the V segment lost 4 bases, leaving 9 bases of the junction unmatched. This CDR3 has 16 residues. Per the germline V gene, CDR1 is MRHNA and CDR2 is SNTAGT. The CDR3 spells CASSANSGDLTDTQYF. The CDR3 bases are TGTGCCAGCAGTGCCAACAGCGGGGACCTCACAGATACGCAGTATTTT.

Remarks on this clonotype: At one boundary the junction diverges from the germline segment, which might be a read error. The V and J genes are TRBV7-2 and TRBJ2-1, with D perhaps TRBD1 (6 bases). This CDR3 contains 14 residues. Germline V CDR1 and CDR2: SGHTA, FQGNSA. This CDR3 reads CANSPGQPYNEQFF. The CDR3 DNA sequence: TGTGCCAACAGCCCTGGACAGCCCTACAATGAGCAGTTCTTC.

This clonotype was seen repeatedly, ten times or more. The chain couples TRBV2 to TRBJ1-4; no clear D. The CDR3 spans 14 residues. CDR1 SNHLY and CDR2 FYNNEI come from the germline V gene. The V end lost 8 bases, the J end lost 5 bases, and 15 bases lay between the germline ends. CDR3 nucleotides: TGTGCCAGCCGACGGGAACTTTCAAATGAAAAACTGTTTTTT. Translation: CASRRELSNEKLFF. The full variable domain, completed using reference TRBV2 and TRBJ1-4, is EPEVTQTPSHQVTQMGQEVILRCVPISNHLYFYWYRQILGQKVEFLVSFYNNEISEKSEIFDDQFSVERPDGSNFTLKIRSTKLEDSAMYFCASRRELSNEKLFFGSGTQLSVL.

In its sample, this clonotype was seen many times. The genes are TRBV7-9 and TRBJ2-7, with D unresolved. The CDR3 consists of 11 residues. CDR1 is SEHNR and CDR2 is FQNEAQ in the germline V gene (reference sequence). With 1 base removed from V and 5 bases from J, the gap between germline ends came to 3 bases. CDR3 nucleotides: TGTGCCAGCAGCTTAGTTGACGAGCAGTACTTC. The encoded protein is CASSLVDEQYF.